These 21 T cell receptor beta chains share one sample of origin, sequenced in a study of blood T cells in healthy people across ages. With a J-beta primer mix and a sample-barcoded 5' primer, a second PCR ran 7 to 11 cycles. TCRdb recomputed calls from the 5' RACE reads with MiXCR, one row per CDR3 protein. The sample lists about 400,000 distinct CDR3 sequences, approximately 51% occurring once. Material: blood. These TCRs come from a man in his sixties in good health.

The rearrangement uses TRBV20-1 and TRBJ2-1; a possible D gene is TRBD2 (6 bases). Germline CDR1 DFQATT, CDR2 SNEGSKA (reference sequence). Between the trimmed V and J ends, which lost 2 bases and 4 bases, there was a span of 12 bases. The CDR3 is 14 amino acids. The DNA of the CDR3 is TGCAGTGCTAGATCGGGGGTTGCTTACAATGAGCAGTTCTTC. This sequence encodes CSARSGVAYNEQFF.

The chain couples TRBV27 to TRBJ2-1; 7 bases agree with TRBD2. The CDR3 sequence is 15 residues long. V dropped 7 bases and J dropped 9; count of bases not matched to a gene: 15. Germline assignment: CDR1 MNHEY and CDR2 SMNVEV (reference sequence). The CDR3 DNA is TGTGCCAGCACCAAAGAAGCGGGGATAACGGCTGAGCAGTTCTTC. It codes for CASTKEAGITAEQFF.

V and J are TRBV20-1 and TRBJ1-4, with no clear D. Germline loops: CDR1 DFQATT, CDR2 SNEGSKA (reference sequence). The V and J ends lost 6 bases and 5 bases respectively, with 7 bases between them. The CDR3 runs to 11 residues. The CDR3 spells CSAYRNEKLFF. The CDR3 region has the DNA TGCAGTGCGTACAGAAATGAAAAACTGTTTTTT.

The chain employs TRBV29-1 and TRBJ2-7, with 8 bases aligning to TRBD1. The last part of the DNA fits TRBJ2-5 better; the J call may be wrong. The germline gives CDR1 SQVTM, CDR2 ANQGSEA. The CDR3 contains 11 residues. The CDR3: CSVHRGETQYF. The DNA of the CDR3 is TGCAGCGTTCACAGGGGGGAGACCCAGTACTTC.

V is TRBV21-1 and J is TRBJ2-7; TRBD1, the D gene given by the table, was not confirmed from the DNA. TRBV21-1 is designated a pseudogene. The CDR3 extends over 13 amino acids. The chain's CDR3 is CASPGHTSYEQYF. Written as DNA, the CDR3 is TGTGCCAGCCCGGGACACACCTCCTACGAGCAGTACTTC.

This chain uses TRBV7-2 with TRBJ2-3; no clear D. Germline-derived CDR1 and CDR2 are SGHTA and FQGNSA. CDR3 length: 15 residues. The ends were cut back, 5 bases at V and 0 bases at J, with 12 bases in the middle. Here the CDR3 DNA reads TGTGCCAGCAGCCCTAACGGAAGAAGCACAGATACGCAGTATTTT. Amino acid sequence: CASSPNGRSTDTQYF.

The CDR3 nucleotides are TGCAGCGTGGTGACAGCCTATGGCTACACCTTC. The encoded protein is CSVVTAYGYTF. The genes are TRBV29-1 and TRBJ1-2; perhaps TRBD1 as D (5 bases). V lost 6 bases, J lost 4 bases, and 9 bases lay in between. CDR1 is SQVTM, CDR2 ANQGSEA, per germline. The CDR3 loop spans 11 amino acids.

This clonotype has a single count. CDR3 coding DNA: TGTGCCACCAGCGGTAGGACAGGGAAAAATGCAGATACGCAGTATTTT. The encoded protein is CATSGRTGKNADTQYF. The chain uses TRBV15 and TRBJ2-3; 8 nucleotides agree with TRBD1. The V gene's germline CDR1 is LNHNV and CDR2 YYDKDF (reference sequence). Losses at the gene ends were 5 bases for V and 4 bases for J; bases not matched to a gene: 11. The CDR3 covers 16 residues.

The V gene is TRBV29-1, the J gene TRBJ2-2; 9 nucleotides align to TRBD2. The CDR3 is 14 amino acids. Germline values: CDR1 SQVTM, CDR2 ANQGSEA. J lost 7 bases, V lost 3 bases, and 6 bases had no gene match. CDR3 residues: CSVDSGRDGGELFF. CDR3 in DNA: TGCAGCGTTGATAGCGGGAGAGATGGCGGGGAGCTGTTTTTT.

The gene calls are TRBV6-5 and TRBJ2-3; no definite D call. Per the germline V gene, CDR1 is MNHEY and CDR2 is SVGAGI. This CDR3 region has 14 residues. The ends were cut back, 7 bases at V and 6 bases at J, with 17 bases in the middle. CDR3 in amino acids: CASTASALSDTQYF. The CDR3 nucleotides are TGTGCCAGCACCGCCTCAGCTTTGTCGGATACGCAGTATTTT.

The V gene is TRBV6-6, the J gene TRBJ1-2; 9 bases fit TRBD1. V trimming: 6 bases; J trimming: 2 bases; junction bases outside the gene matches: 4. The CDR3 extends over 14 amino acids. Germline lookup yields CDR1 MNHNY and CDR2 SVGAGI (reference sequence). CDR3 region: CASRAGQGNYGYTF. DNA of the CDR3: TGTGCCAGCAGAGCAGGACAGGGGAACTATGGCTACACCTTC.

This chain joins TRBV20-1 and TRBJ2-4; 8 nucleotides line up with TRBD2. There are 15 residues in the CDR3. J was trimmed by 1 base and V by 6 bases; bases with no gene match: 8. CDR1 is DFQATT and CDR2 is SNEGSKA in the germline V gene (reference sequence). The CDR3 nucleotides are TGCAGTGCCAGGACTAGCCCTCGTGCCAAAAACATTCAGTACTTC. Encoded protein: CSARTSPRAKNIQYF.

The table lists this clonotype with many counts. This rearrangement joins TRBV7-2 to TRBJ2-7; perhaps TRBD1 as D (5 bases). The CDR3 length is 15 residues. CDR1 and CDR2 from the germline V gene are SGHTA and FQGNSA. Trimming removed 4 bases at V and 2 bases at J, with 15 bases between. CDR3 sequence reads: CASSSLGQGTYEQYF. Written as DNA, the CDR3 is TGTGCCAGCAGCTCCCTCGGGCAGGGAACCTACGAGCAGTACTTC.

The chain carries TRBV6-2 or TRBV6-3 and TRBJ2-3; D remains ambiguous. V lost 2 bases and J 1 base, leaving 16 bases between the germline ends. Germline values: CDR1 MNHEY, CDR2 SVGEGT. This CDR3 is 17 amino acids long. The CDR3 DNA follows: TGTGCCAGCAGTTACAACCCTCAGGTCGCGGGCACAGATACGCAGTATTTT. As protein: CASSYNPQVAGTDTQYF.

Worth noting for this clonotype: A much larger clone lies one base from this, so it may be a read error. This chain links TRBV10-3 with TRBJ1-1; TRBD1 matches 7 bases. Germline trimming cut 3 bases from V and 5 bases from J; bases unmatched to any gene: 15. Germline CDR1 ENHRY, CDR2 SYGVKD. The CDR3 consists of 17 residues. Written as DNA, the CDR3 is TGTGCCATCAGTGACCCCACCCCGACAGGGTATGGGACTGAAGCTTTCTTT. As protein: CAISDPTPTGYGTEAFF.

This clonotype was seen repeatedly, ten times or more. A much larger clone sits a single nucleotide away, making a read error possible. The gene calls are TRBV5-4 and TRBJ2-7; D assignment may be TRBD1 or TRBD2 (5 bases each). Germline CDR1 reads SGHNT; CDR2 reads YYREEE (reference sequence). This CDR3 comprises 13 residues. The V end was cut by 3 bases, the J end by 2 bases, with 9 bases between. The CDR3 protein is CASSWDAAYEQYF. CDR3 DNA: TGTGCCAGCAGCTGGGACGCTGCCTACGAGCAGTACTTC.

The DNA of the CDR3 is TGTGCCAGCAGTTGGGGGACTAGCGGATCCTACGAGCAGTACTTC. Protein sequence: CASSWGTSGSYEQYF. The gene calls are TRBV27 and TRBJ2-7; 11 bases are shared with TRBD2. J gave up 1 base and V 4 bases, and 3 bases lay outside the gene matches. Germline V gene sequence: CDR1 MNHEY, CDR2 SMNVEV (reference sequence). This CDR3 has 15 residues.

This clonotype was seen a few times. The chain has TRBV7-2 and TRBJ1-4, with 8 bases fitting TRBD1. The germline V gene has CDR1 SGHTA and CDR2 FQGNSA. V shed 5 bases and J 12 bases; nucleotides not matched to a gene: 8. This CDR3 has 13 amino acids. This CDR3 is CASSVVLTGELFF. In DNA form, the CDR3 reads TGTGCCAGCAGCGTAGTGCTGACAGGGGAACTGTTTTTT.

V and J are TRBV7-8 and TRBJ2-5; 11 positions agree with TRBD2. The DNA matches TRBJ2-7 better at its end, which makes the J call doubtful. The CDR3 extends over 16 amino acids. Germline V gene sequence: CDR1 SGHVS, CDR2 FQNEAQ. CDR3 protein: CASSSLAGGLTYEQYF. CDR3 bases: TGTGCCAGCAGCTCCCTAGCGGGGGGCCTTACCTACGAGCAGTACTTC.

The chain employs TRBV7-3 and TRBJ2-1; D is unresolved. Trimming took off 0 bases at V and 9 bases at J, with 9 bases between the two ends. Germline lookup yields CDR1 SGHTA and CDR2 FQGTGA. This CDR3 has 13 residues. The CDR3 region has the DNA TGTGCCAGCAGCTTAACCGACCCCGGTGAGCAGTTCTTC. Encoded protein: CASSLTDPGEQFF. Looking up the rest from reference TRBV7-3 and TRBJ2-1 gives the full variable domain: GAGVSQTPSNKVTEKGKYVELRCDPISGHTALYWYRQSLGQGPEFLIYFQGTGAADDSGLPNDRFFAVRPEGSVSTLKIQRTERGDSAVYLCASSLTDPGEQFFGPGTRLTVL.

This clonotype is a singleton in its sample. Given a much more abundant clone one base away, this may be a read error. This chain joins TRBV10-3 and TRBJ2-7, with D perhaps TRBD2 (5 bases). Germline loops: CDR1 ENHRY, CDR2 SYGVKD. The CDR3 has 16 amino acids. In DNA form, the CDR3 reads TGTGCCATCAGTGAGCCCGGTGGTAGCGCATCCTACAAGCAGTACTTC. It specifies CAISEPGGSASYKQYF.